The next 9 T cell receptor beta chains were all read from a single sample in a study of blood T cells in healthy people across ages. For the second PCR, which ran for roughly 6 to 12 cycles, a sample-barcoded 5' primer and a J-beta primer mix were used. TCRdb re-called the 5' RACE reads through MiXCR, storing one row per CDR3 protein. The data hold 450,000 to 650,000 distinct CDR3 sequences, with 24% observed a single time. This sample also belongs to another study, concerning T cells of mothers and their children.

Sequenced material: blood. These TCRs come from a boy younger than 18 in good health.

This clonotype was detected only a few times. CDR3 loop: CASRGTDKPPEGEKLFF. CDR3 DNA sequence: TGTGCCAGCAGGGGGACAGATAAACCCCCGGAGGGTGAAAAACTGTTTTTT. The rearrangement joins TRBV6-5 to TRBJ1-4; 7 bases line up with TRBD1. Germline V lookup: CDR1 MNHEY, CDR2 SVGAGI. The CDR3 is made up of 17 amino acids. V lost 6 bases to trimming and J lost 7 bases; unmatched junction nucleotides: 17.

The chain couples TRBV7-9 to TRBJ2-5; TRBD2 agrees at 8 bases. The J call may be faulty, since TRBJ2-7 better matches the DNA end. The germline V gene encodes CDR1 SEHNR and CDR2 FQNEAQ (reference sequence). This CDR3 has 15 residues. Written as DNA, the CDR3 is TGTGCCAGCAGATTTCTAGCGGGCTCCTCCTACGAGCAGTACTTC. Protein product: CASRFLAGSSYEQYF.

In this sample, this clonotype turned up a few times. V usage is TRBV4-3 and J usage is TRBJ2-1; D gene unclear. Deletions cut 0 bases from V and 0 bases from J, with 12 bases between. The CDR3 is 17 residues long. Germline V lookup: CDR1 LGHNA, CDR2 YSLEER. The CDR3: CASSQDDAASSYNEQFF. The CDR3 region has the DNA TGCGCCAGCAGCCAAGACGACGCAGCAAGCTCCTACAATGAGCAGTTCTTC.

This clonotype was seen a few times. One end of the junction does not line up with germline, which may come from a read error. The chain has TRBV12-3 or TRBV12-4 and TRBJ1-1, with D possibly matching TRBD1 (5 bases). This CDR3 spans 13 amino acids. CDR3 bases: TGTGCCAGCAGGGCTGGGGGGACCACTGAAGCTTCCTTT. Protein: CASRAGGTTEASF.

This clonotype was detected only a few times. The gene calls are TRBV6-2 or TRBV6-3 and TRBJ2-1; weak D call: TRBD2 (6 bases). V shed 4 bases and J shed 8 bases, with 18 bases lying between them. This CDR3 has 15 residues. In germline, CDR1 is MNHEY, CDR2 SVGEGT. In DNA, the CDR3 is TGTGCCAGCAGTTCCGGGACTGGCCTGGCAGATGAGCAGTTCTTC. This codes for CASSSGTGLADEQFF.

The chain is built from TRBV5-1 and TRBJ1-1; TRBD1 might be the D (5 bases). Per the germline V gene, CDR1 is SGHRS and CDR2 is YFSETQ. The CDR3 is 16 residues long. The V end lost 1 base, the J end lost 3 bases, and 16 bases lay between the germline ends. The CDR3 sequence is CASSLTRAYVDTEAFF. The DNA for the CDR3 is TGCGCCAGCAGCTTGACCAGGGCCTACGTGGACACTGAAGCTTTCTTT.

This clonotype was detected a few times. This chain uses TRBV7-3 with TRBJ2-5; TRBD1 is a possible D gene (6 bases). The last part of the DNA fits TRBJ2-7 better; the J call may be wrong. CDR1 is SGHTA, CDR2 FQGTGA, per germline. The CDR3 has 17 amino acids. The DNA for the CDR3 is TGTGCCAGCAGCTTAGAATATTTGGGGACACAAGCCTACGAGCAGTACTTC. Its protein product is CASSLEYLGTQAYEQYF.

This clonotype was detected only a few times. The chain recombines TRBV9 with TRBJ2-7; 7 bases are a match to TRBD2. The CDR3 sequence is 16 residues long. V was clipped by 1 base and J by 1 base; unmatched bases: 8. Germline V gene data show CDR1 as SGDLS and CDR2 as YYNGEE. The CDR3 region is CASSVTPWEGSYEQYF. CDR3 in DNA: TGTGCCAGCAGCGTAACCCCATGGGAGGGGTCCTACGAGCAGTACTTC. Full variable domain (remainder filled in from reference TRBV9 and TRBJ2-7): DSGVTQTPKHLITATGQRVTLRCSPRSGDLSVYWYQQSLDQGLQFLIQYYNGEERAKGNILERFSAQQFPDLHSELNLSSLELGDSALYFCASSVTPWEGSYEQYFGPGTRLTVT.

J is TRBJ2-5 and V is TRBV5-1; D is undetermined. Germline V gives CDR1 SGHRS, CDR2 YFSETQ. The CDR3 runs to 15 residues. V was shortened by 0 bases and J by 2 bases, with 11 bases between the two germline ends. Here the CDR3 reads CASSLASLEQETQYF. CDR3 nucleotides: TGCGCCAGCAGCTTGGCCAGCTTGGAACAAGAGACCCAGTACTTC.